This TCR beta chain comes out of a study of patients and donors after allogeneic stem cell transplantation. MiXCR was run by TCRdb on the RT-PCR reads, yielding one entry per CDR3 protein. The sample shows 84,000 or so distinct CDR3 sequences, about 48% of them seen only once. J gave up 4 bases and V 5 bases, and 5 bases lay outside the gene matches. This CDR3 comprises 14 residues. CDR1 is MDHEN and CDR2 is SYDVKM in the germline V gene. This TCR was recovered from a human donor who was either an allogeneic HSCT recipient or a stem cell or donor lymphocyte infusion donor (not recorded which). It is not recorded whose cells these are; they may come from a transplant donor. V and J are TRBV28 and TRBJ1-5, with TRBD1 matching 7 bases. Sequenced material: blood, either unsorted or a sorted T cell fraction (not recorded which). This chain's CDR3 is CASSGGTANQPQHF. CDR3 sequence (DNA): TGTGCCAGCAGTGGAGGGACAGCTAATCAGCCCCAGCATTTT.